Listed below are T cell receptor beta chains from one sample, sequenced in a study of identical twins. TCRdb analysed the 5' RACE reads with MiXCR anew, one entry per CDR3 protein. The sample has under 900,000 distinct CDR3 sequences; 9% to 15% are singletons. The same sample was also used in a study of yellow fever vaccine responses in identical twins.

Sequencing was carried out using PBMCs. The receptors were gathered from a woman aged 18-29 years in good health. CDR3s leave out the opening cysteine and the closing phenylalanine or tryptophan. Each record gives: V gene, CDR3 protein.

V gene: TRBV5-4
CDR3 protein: ASSRWSKETQY

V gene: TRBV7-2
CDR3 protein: ASSLGIAERTDTQY

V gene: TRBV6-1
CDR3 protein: ASKNGQISYNEQF

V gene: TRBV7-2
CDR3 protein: ASRGGTSSTDTQY

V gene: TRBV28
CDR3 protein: ASSERRRGLVFNEQF

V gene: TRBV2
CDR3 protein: ASSEVGSEAYEQY

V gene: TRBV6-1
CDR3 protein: ASRRQSGSYNEQF

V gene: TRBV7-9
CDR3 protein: ASSMAFSGANNEQF

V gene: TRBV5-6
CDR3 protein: ASSRLPRELF

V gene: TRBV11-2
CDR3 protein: ASSLESLAGRAEQY

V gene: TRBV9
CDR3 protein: ASSARRLAGEQF

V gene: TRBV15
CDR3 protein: ATSPGGAYGYT

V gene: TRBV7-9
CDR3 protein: ASSLKGGDTGELF

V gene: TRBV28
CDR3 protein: ASSLMGFMNTEAF

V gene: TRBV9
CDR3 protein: ASSSTGTSRDEQY

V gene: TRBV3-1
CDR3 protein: ASRSTSGSRDTQY

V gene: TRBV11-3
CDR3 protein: ASSLTRQGFTGELF

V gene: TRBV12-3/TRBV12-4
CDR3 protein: ASSITGQPQH

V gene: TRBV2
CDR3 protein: ASSAQGSDTQY

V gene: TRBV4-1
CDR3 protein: ASSQPLAGASYEQY

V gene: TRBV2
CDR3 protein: ASSELYTDTQY

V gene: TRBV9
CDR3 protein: ASSAGRLTGELF

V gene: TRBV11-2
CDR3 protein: ASSATTSPRRYEQY

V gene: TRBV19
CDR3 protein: ATSGGDKNTGELF

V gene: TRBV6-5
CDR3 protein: ASSSDGGAFSEQF

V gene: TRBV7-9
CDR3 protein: ASSGRTGSNEQF

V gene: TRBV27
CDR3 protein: ASSTSGRQKDTQY

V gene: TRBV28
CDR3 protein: ASRGRVNSNQPQH

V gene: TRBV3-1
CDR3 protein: ASTRQGMNEQF

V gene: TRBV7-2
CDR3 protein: ASSLVLAGFTGELF